The 10 T cell receptor beta chains below come from one sample, sequenced in a study of blood T cell repertoires in COVID-19. Libraries were prepared by immunoSEQ multiplex PCR; TCRdb keeps only in-frame clonotypes and omits some of them. The sample shows over 350,000 clones, approximately 87% of them seen only once. The specimen sequenced was PBMCs or T cells enriched from blood (not recorded which). The receptor set was obtained from a woman in her 50s who had recovered from COVID-19.

In nucleotides, the CDR3 is TGTGCCAGCAGCCAAGCTCAGGGGGCCTCTGAAGCTTTCTTT. It codes for CASSQAQGASEAFF. The chain combines TRBV14 with TRBJ1-1, with 8 bases matching TRBD1. Per the germline V gene, CDR1 is SGHDN and CDR2 is FVKESK. The trim removed 1 base at V and 6 bases at J, leaving 4 bases unmatched. This CDR3 is built from 14 residues.

This chain uses TRBV5-1 with TRBJ1-1; 7 bases align to TRBD1. Germline values: CDR1 SGHRS, CDR2 YFSETQ. The CDR3 spans 19 residues. V gave up 1 base and J gave up 1 base; unmatched junction bases: 16. CDR3 nucleotide sequence: TGCGCCAGCAGCTTGAATGGCTTGGGACAGCGATCCTGGAACACTGAAGCTTTCTTT. Translation gives CASSLNGLGQRSWNTEAFF. Full variable domain (missing parts from reference TRBV5-1 and TRBJ1-1): KAGVTQTPRYLIKTRGQQVTLSCSPISGHRSVSWYQQTPGQGLQFLFEYFSETQRNKGNFPGRFSGRQFSNSRSEMNVSTLELGDSALYLCASSLNGLGQRSWNTEAFFGQGTRLTVV.

V gene TRBV9 combines with J gene TRBJ1-1; D is undetermined. Germline CDR1 SGDLS, CDR2 YYNGEE. CDR3 length equals 14 residues. V shed 7 bases and J shed 4 bases, with 17 bases lying between them. The CDR3 reads CASAAASSPTEAFF. The CDR3 DNA reads as TGTGCCAGCGCGGCAGCTAGCTCCCCCACTGAAGCTTTCTTT.

The rearrangement links TRBV3-1 (or the pseudogene TRBV3-2) to TRBJ2-3; 10 bases are shared with TRBD2. Germline V lookup: CDR1 LGHDT, CDR2 YNNKEL (reference sequence). V lost 1 base and J lost 0; bases outside the gene matches: 4. There are 17 residues in the CDR3. CDR3 amino acids: CASSQVLAGGSTDTQYF. CDR3 sequence (DNA): TGTGCCAGCAGCCAAGTATTAGCGGGGGGTAGCACAGATACGCAGTATTTT.

The J gene is TRBJ2-2, the V gene TRBV5-1, with TRBD1 matching over 9 bases. CDR3 size: 16 residues. The germline V gene encodes CDR1 SGHRS and CDR2 YFSETQ. Losses at the gene ends were 4 bases for V and 7 bases for J; bases not matched to a gene: 11. The CDR3 reads CASSPPGQGSGGELFF. CDR3 DNA sequence: TGCGCCAGCAGCCCGCCGGGACAGGGTTCGGGCGGGGAGCTGTTTTTT.

The rearrangement joins TRBV6-6 to TRBJ2-7; tentatively, D is TRBD2 (7 bases). Trimming shortened V by 0 bases and J by 7 bases, and 13 bases separated the two germline ends. The CDR3 covers 14 residues. Germline CDR1 is MNHNY and CDR2 is SVGAGI (reference sequence). CDR3 DNA: TGTGCCAGCAGTTACTCACGGGGGGCTGGGGAGCAGTACTTC. Amino acid sequence: CASSYSRGAGEQYF.

This sequence joins TRBV5-1 and TRBJ2-6, with a tentative D call TRBD1 (6 bases). The V gene's germline CDR1 is SGHRS and CDR2 YFSETQ. The CDR3 runs 19 residues. Trimming took 0 bases from V and 3 from J, leaving 19 bases between them. CDR3 in amino acids: CASSLARGVLSYGANVLTF. The CDR3 DNA follows: TGCGCCAGCAGCTTGGCCAGGGGAGTACTTTCGTATGGGGCCAACGTCCTGACTTTC.

The rearrangement joins TRBV2 to TRBJ1-3; no firm D call. Trimming pared 8 bases from V and 0 bases from J, leaving 14 bases between. This CDR3 has 15 amino acids. The germline CDR1 and CDR2 sequences are SNHLY and FYNNEI. The CDR3 here is CASSSGRRSGNTIYF. As DNA, the CDR3 is TGTGCCAGCTCTAGCGGGAGGCGCTCTGGAAACACCATATATTTT.

Comments on this clone: The identical CDR3 is also encoded by other nucleotide sequences in the sample. The chain joins TRBV9 to TRBJ1-4, with TRBD1 matching 7 bases. The CDR3 totals 15 residues. CDR1 and CDR2 from the germline V gene are SGDLS and YYNGEE. The junction had 4 bases not matched to a gene; V was cut back by 4 bases and J by 1 base. CDR3 bases: TGTGCCAGCAGCCCCCGACAGGGAACTAATGAAAAACTGTTTTTT. Its protein product is CASSPRQGTNEKLFF.

The chain uses TRBV5-4 and TRBJ2-5; possible D gene TRBD2, 5 bases. The CDR3 runs to 14 residues. Germline V gene sequence: CDR1 SGHNT, CDR2 YYREEE (reference sequence). Trimming took 4 bases from V and 5 from J, leaving 15 bases between them. In nucleotides, the CDR3 is TGTGCCAGCAGCGGCGGGTCCTCAAGGGAGACCCAGTACTTC. This sequence encodes CASSGGSSRETQYF.